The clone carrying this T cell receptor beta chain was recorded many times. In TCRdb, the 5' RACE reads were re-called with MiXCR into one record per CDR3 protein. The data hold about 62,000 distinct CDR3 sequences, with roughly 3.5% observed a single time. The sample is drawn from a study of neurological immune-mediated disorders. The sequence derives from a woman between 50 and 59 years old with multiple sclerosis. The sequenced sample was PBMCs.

CDR3 loop: CSVSGPNTEAFF. CDR3 nucleotides: TGCAGCGTTTCCGGGCCGAACACTGAAGCTTTCTTT. The rearrangement uses TRBV29-1 and TRBJ1-1; D uncertain. Trimming took off 5 bases at V and 1 base at J, with 8 bases between the two ends. Germline V gives CDR1 SQVTM, CDR2 ANQGSEA. The CDR3 consists of 12 residues.